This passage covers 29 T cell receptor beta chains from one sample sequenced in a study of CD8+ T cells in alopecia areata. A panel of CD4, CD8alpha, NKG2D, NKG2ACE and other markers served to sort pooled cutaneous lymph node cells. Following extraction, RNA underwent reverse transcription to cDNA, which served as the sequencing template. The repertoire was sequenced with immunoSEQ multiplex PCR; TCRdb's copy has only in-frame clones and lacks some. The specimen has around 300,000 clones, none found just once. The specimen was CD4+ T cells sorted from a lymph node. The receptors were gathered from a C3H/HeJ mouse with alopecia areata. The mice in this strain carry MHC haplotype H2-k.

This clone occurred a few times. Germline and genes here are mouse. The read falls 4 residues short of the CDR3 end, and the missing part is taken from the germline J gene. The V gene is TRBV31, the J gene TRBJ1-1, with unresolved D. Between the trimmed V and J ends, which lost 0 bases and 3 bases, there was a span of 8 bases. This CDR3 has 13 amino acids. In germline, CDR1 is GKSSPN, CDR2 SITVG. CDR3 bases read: TGTGCCTGGAGTCTAGGTCAGGACACA. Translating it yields CAWSLGQDT. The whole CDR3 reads CAWSLGQDTEVFF.

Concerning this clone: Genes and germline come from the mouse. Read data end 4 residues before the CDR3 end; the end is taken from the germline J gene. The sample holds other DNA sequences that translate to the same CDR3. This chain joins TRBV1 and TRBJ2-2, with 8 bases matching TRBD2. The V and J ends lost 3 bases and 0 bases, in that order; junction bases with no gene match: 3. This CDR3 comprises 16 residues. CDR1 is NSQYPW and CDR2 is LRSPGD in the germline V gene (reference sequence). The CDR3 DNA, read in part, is TGCACCTGCAGTGCCCTGGGGGGCGCAAACACCGGG. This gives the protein CTCSALGGANTG. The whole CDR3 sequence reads CTCSALGGANTGQLYF. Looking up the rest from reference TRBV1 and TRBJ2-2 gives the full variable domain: VTLLEQNPRWRLVPRGQAVNLRCILKNSQYPWMSWYQQDLQKQLQWLFTLRSPGDKEVKSLPGADYLATRVTDTELRLQVANMSQGRTLYCTCSALGGANTGQLYFGEGSKLTVL.

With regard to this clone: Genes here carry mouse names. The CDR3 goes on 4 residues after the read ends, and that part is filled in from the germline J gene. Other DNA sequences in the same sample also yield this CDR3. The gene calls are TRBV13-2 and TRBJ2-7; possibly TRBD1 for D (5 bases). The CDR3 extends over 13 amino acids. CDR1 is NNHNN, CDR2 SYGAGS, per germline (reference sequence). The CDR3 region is CASGDADKYEQYF. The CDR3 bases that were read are TGTGCCAGCGGTGATGCGGACAAATAT.

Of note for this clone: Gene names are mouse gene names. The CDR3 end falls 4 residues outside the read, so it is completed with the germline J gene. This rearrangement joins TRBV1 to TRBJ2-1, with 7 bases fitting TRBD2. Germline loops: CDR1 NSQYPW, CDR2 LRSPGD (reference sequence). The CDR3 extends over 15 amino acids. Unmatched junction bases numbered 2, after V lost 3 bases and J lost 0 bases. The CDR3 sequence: CTCSAGGSNYAEQFF. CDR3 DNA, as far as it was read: TGCACCTGCAGTGCGGGGGGGTCTAACTATGCT. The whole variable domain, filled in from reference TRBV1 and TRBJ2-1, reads VTLLEQNPRWRLVPRGQAVNLRCILKNSQYPWMSWYQQDLQKQLQWLFTLRSPGDKEVKSLPGADYLATRVTDTELRLQVANMSQGRTLYCTCSAGGSNYAEQFFGPGTRLTVL.

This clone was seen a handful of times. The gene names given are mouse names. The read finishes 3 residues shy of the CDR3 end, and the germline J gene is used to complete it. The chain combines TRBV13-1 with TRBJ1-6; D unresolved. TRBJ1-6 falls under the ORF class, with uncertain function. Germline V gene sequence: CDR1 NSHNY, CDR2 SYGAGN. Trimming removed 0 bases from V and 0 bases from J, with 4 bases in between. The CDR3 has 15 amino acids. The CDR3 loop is CASSDGLSYNSPLYF. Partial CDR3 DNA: TGTGCCAGCAGTGATGGTCTTTCCTATAATTCGCCC.

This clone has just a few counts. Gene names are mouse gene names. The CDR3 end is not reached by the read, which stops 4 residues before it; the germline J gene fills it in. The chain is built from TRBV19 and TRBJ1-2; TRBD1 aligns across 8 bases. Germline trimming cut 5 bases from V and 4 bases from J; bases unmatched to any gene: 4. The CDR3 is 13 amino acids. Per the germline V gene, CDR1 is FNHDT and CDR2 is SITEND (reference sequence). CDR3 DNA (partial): TGTGCCAGCAGCAGGGGGCGCAGCTCC. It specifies CASSRGRSS. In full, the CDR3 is CASSRGRSSDYTF.

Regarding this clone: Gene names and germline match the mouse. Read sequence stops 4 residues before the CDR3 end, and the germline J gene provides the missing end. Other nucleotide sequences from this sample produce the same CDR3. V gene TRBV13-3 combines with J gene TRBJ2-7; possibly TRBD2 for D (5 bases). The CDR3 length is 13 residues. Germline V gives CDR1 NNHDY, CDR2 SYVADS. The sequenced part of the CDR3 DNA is TGTGCCAGCAGTGATCGGCTGGGTTAT. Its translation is CASSDRLGY. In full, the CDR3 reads CASSDRLGYEQYF.

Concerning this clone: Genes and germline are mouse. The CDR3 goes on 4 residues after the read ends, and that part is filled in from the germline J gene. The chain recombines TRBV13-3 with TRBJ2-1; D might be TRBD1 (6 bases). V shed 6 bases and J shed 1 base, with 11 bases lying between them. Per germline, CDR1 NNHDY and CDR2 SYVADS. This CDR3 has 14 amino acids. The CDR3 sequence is CASKKGENYAEQFF. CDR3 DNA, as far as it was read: TGTGCCAGCAAGAAGGGGGAAAACTATGCT.

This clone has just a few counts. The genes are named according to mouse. The CDR3 loop is CASSLAGGAPEQFF. The part of the CDR3 DNA that was read is TGTGCTAGCAGTTTAGCTGGGGGGGCGCCT. The chain has TRBV29 and TRBJ2-1; 10 nucleotides match TRBD2. The observed sequence ends 4 residues before the CDR3 terminus, with the missing tail filled in from the germline J gene. The CDR3 spans 14 residues. The germline V gene has CDR1 MSHET and CDR2 SYDVDS.

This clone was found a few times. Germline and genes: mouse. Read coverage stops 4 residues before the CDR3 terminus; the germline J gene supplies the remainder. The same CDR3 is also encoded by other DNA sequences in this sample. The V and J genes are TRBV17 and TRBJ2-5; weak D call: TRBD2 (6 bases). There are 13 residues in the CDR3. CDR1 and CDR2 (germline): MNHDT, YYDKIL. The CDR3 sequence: CASSRTGKDTQYF. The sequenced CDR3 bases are TGTGCTAGCAGTAGGACTGGCAAAGAC.

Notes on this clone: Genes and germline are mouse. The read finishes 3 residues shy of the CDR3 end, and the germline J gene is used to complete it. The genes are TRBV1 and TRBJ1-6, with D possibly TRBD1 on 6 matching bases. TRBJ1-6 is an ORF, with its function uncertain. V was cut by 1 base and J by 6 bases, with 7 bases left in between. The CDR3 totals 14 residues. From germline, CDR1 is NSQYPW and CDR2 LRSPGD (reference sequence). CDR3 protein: CTCSAGDTNSPLYF. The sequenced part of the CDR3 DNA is TGCACCTGCAGTGCAGGGGACACTAATTCGCCC.

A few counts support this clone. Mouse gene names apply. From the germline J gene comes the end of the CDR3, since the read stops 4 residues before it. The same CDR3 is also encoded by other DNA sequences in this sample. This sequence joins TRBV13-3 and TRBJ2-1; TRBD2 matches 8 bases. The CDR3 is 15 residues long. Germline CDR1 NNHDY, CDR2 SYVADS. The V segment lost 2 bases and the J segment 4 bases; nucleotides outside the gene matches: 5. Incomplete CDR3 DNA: TGTGCCAGCAGTGAAATGGGGGGGGGTTATGCT. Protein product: CASSEMGGGYA. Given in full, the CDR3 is CASSEMGGGYAEQFF.

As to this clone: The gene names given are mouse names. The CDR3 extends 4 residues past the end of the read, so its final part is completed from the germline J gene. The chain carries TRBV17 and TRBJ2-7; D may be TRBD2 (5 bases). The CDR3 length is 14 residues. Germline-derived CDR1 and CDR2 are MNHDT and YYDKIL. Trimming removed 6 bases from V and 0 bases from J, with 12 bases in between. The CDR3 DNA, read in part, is TGTGCTAGCAGGCGGACTCCAAGCTCCTAT. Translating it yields CASRRTPSSY. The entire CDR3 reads CASRRTPSSYEQYF.

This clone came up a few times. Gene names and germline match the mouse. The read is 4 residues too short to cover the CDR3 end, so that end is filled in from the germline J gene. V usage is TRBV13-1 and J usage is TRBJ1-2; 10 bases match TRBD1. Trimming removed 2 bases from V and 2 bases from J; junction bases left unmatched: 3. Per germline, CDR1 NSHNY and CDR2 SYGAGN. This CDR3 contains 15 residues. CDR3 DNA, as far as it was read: TGTGCCAGCAGTGAAGTGGGACAGGGGAACTCC. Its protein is CASSEVGQGNS. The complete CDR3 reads CASSEVGQGNSDYTF.

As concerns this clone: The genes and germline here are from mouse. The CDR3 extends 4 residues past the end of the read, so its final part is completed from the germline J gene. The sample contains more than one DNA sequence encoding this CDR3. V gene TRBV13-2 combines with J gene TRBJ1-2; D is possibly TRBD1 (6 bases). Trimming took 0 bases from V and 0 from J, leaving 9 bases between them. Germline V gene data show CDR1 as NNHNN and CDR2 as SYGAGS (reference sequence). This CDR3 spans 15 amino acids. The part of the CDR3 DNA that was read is TGTGCCAGCGGTGATGTGGGGACAACAAACTCC. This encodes CASGDVGTTNS. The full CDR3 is CASGDVGTTNSDYTF.

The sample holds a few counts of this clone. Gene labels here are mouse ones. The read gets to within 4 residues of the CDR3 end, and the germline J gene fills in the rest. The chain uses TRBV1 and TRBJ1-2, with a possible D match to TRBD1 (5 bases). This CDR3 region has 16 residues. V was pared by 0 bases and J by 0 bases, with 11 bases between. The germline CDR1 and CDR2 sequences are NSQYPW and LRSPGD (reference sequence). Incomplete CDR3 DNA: TGCACCTGCAGTGCAGATTCAGGACAAGCAAACTCC. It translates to CTCSADSGQANS. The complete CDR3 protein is CTCSADSGQANSDYTF.

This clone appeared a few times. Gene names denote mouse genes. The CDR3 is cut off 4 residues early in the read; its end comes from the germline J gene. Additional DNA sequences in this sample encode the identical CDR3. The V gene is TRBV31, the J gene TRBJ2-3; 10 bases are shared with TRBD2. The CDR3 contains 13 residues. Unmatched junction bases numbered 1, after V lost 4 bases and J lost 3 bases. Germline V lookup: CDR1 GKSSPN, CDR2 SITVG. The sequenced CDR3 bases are TGTGCCTGGACTGGGGGGGCCGCAGAA. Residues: CAWTGGAAE. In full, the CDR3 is CAWTGGAAETLYF.

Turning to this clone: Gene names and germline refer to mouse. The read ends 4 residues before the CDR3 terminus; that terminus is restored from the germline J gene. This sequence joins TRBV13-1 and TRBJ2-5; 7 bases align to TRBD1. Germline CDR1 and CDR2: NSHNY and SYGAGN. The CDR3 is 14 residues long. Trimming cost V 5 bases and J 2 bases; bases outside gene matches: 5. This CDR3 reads CASSQQGSQDTQYF. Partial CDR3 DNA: TGTGCCAGCAGCCAACAGGGGAGCCAAGAC.

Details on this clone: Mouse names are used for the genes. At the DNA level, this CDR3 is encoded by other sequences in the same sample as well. The part of the CDR3 DNA that was read is TGTGCCAGCAGCCAATTGGGGAGTGCAGAA. Amino acid sequence: CASSQLGSAE. The whole CDR3 region reads CASSQLGSAETLYF. The gene calls are TRBV5 and TRBJ2-3; maybe TRBD2 (5 bases). The read halts 4 residues ahead of the CDR3 end, with the missing end drawn from the germline J gene. Germline lookup yields CDR1 LGHNA and CDR2 YNLKQL (reference sequence). V was pared by 2 bases and J by 0 bases, with 6 bases between. The CDR3 extends over 14 amino acids.

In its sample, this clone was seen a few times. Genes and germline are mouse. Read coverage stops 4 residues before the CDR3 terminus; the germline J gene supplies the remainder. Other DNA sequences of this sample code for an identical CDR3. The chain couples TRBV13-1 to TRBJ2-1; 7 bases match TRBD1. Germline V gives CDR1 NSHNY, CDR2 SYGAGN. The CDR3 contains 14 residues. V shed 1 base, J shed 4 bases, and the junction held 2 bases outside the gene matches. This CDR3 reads CASSDNRGYAEQFF. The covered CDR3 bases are TGTGCCAGCAGTGATAACAGGGGATATGCT.

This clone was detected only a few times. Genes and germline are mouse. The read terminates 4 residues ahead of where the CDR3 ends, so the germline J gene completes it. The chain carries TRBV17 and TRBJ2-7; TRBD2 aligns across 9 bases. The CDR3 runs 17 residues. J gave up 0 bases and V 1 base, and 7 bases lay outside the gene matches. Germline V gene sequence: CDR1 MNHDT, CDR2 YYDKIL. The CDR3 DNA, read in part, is TGTGCTAGCAGTAGAGGCTGGGGGGGAAGGAGCTCCTAT. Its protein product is CASSRGWGGRSSY. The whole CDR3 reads CASSRGWGGRSSYEQYF.

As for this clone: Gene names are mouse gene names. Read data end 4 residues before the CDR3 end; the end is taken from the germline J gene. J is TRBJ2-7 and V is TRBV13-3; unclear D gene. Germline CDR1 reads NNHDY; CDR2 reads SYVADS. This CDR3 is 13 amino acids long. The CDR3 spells CASSDEGTDEQYF. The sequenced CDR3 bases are TGTGCCAGCAGTGATGAGGGTACGGAT.

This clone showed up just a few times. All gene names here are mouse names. The CDR3 sequence: CASGDPRDRGLAEQFF. Partial CDR3 DNA: TGTGCCAGCGGTGACCCCCGGGACAGGGGGCTTGCT. V usage is TRBV13-2 and J usage is TRBJ2-1; 12 bases align to TRBD1. The read finishes 4 residues shy of the CDR3 end, and the germline J gene is used to complete it. V lost 2 bases to trimming and J lost 6 bases; unmatched junction nucleotides: 6. The germline V gene encodes CDR1 NNHNN and CDR2 SYGAGS (reference sequence). The CDR3 contains 16 residues.

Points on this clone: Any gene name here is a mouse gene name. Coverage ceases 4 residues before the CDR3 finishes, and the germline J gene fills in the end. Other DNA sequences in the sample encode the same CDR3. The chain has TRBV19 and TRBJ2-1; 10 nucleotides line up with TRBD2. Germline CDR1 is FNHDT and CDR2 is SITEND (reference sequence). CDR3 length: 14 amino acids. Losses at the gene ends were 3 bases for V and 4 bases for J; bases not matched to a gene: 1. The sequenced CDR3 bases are TGTGCCAGCAGTAGACTGGGGGGTTATGCT. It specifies CASSRLGGYA. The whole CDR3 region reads CASSRLGGYAEQFF.

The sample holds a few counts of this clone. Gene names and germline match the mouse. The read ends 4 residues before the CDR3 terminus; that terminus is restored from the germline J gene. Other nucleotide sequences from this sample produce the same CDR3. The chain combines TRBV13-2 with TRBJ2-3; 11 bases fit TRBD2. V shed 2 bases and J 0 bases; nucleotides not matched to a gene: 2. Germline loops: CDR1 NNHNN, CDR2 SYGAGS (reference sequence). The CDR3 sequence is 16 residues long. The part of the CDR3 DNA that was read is TGTGCCAGCGGTGAGCGGGACTGGGGGAGTGCAGAA. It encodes CASGERDWGSAE. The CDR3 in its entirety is CASGERDWGSAETLYF.

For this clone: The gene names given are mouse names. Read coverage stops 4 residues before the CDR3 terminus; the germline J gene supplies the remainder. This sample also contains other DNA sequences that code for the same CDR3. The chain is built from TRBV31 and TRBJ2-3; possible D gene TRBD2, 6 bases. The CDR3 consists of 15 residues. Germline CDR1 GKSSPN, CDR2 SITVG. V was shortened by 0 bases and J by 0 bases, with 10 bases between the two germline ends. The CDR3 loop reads CAWSLGTSSAETLYF. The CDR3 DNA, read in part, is TGTGCCTGGAGTCTAGGGACTTCTAGTGCAGAA.

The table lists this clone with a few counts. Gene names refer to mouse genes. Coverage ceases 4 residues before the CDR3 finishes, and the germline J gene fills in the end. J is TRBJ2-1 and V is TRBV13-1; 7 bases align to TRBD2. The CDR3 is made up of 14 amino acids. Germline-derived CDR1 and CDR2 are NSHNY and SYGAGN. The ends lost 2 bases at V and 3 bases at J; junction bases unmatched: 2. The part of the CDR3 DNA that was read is TGTGCCAGCAGTGAGGACTGGAGCTATGCT. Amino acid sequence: CASSEDWSYA. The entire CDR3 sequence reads CASSEDWSYAEQFF.

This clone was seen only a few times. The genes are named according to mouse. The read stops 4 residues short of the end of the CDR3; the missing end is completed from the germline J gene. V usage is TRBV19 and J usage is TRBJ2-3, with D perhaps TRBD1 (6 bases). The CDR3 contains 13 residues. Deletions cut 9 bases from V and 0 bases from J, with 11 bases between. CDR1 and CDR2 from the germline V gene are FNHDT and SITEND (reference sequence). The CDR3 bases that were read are TGTGCCATTCCTACAGGGAGTGCAGAA. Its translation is CAIPTGSAE. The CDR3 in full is CAIPTGSAETLYF.

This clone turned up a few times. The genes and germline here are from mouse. The CDR3 bases that were read are TGTGCCAGCAGTCCGGGACTCACAAACACCGGG. Protein sequence: CASSPGLTNTG. The CDR3 as a whole reads CASSPGLTNTGQLYF. The chain links TRBV13-3 to TRBJ2-2; D is possibly TRBD2 (6 bases). The read stops 4 residues short of the end of the CDR3; the missing end is completed from the germline J gene. There are 15 residues in the CDR3. Trimming shortened V by 4 bases and J by 0 bases, and 10 bases separated the two germline ends. The germline CDR1 and CDR2 sequences are NNHDY and SYVADS.